These 29 T cell receptor beta chains were all obtained from the same sample, sequenced in a study of blood T cells in healthy people across ages. A second PCR of about 7 to 12 cycles used a sample-barcoded 5' primer and a J-beta primer mix. MiXCR, run by TCRdb on the 5' RACE reads, gives a single entry per CDR3 protein. The sample holds about 810,000 distinct CDR3 sequences, about 37% seen once. Source material: blood. These receptors came from a man aged 18-30 years in good health.

This rearrangement joins TRBV4-3 to TRBJ2-6, with D tentatively TRBD1 (5 bases). CDR1 is LGHNA, CDR2 YSLEER, per germline. The CDR3 is made up of 18 amino acids. V was cut by 4 bases and J by 0 bases, with 16 bases left in between. CDR3 nucleotides: TGCGCCAGCAGCCCCCGACAGTTCAGGTTCTCTGGGGCCAACGTCCTGACTTTC. Protein sequence: CASSPRQFRFSGANVLTF.

This clonotype was recorded a few times. Its ends do not fully match the called genes, so a read error is possible. This sequence joins TRBV5-6 and TRBJ1-2; D may be TRBD1 (5 bases). Germline loops: CDR1 SGHDT, CDR2 YYEEEE. CDR3 length: 14 amino acids. The CDR3, as DNA: TGTGCCAGAAGCTTGGCAGGGACTGGAGGAGGCTACACCTTC. Amino acid sequence: CARSLAGTGGGYTF.

The rearrangement links TRBV20-1 to TRBJ1-1; possibly TRBD1 for D (5 bases). This CDR3 contains 14 residues. V dropped 2 bases and J dropped 6 bases, with 16 bases sitting between them. Per germline, CDR1 DFQATT and CDR2 SNEGSKA (reference sequence). The CDR3 region is CSARRAGSVPEAFF. The CDR3 DNA follows: TGCAGTGCTAGAAGGGCAGGGAGCGTACCTGAAGCTTTCTTT.

J is TRBJ1-2 and V is TRBV4-3; no clear D gene. Trimming stripped 0 bases from V and 4 bases from J, with 15 bases between. The CDR3 consists of 16 residues. CDR1 and CDR2 (germline): LGHNA, YSLEER. The CDR3 region is CASSQDSIGRIYGYTF. The DNA of the CDR3 is TGCGCCAGCAGCCAAGATAGCATCGGTCGGATCTATGGCTACACCTTC.

This chain joins TRBV4-1 and TRBJ2-7; 8 positions agree with TRBD1. Germline V CDR1 and CDR2: MGHRA, YSYEKL. The CDR3 is made up of 15 amino acids. V lost 5 bases to trimming and J lost 3 bases; unmatched junction nucleotides: 9. CDR3 region: CASSYTTGEVYEQYF. CDR3 coding DNA: TGCGCCAGCAGCTATACGACAGGGGAGGTCTACGAGCAGTACTTC.

This clonotype was counted at least ten times. This chain links TRBV5-1 with TRBJ2-7, with 7 bases that match TRBD1. The CDR3 is 15 amino acids. CDR1 is SGHRS, CDR2 YFSETQ, per germline. Unmatched junction bases numbered 5, after V lost 0 bases and J lost 2 bases. CDR3 in amino acids: CASSLEGQQTYEQYF. The DNA of the CDR3 is TGCGCCAGCAGCTTGGAGGGACAGCAAACCTACGAGCAGTACTTC.

About this clonotype: Sequence at one end of the junction differs from germline and may be a read error. The chain has TRBV6-2 or TRBV6-3 and TRBJ1-2, with unresolved D. In germline, CDR1 is MNHEY, CDR2 SVGEGT. The CDR3 sequence is 12 residues long. CDR3 coding DNA: TGCGCCAGCAGCCAATCTAACTATGGCTACACCTTC. Encoded protein: CASSQSNYGYTF.

This clonotype has just one count. The V gene is TRBV6-2 or TRBV6-3, the J gene TRBJ2-7, with D perhaps matching TRBD1 (5 bases). Germline values: CDR1 MNHEY, CDR2 SVGEGT. This CDR3 contains 15 residues. V gave up 2 bases and J gave up 5 bases, with 16 bases separating them. CDR3 loop: CASSYKTVPGDEQYF. For the CDR3, the DNA is TGTGCCAGCAGTTACAAGACAGTCCCTGGGGACGAGCAGTACTTC.

This clonotype showed up just a few times. This chain connects TRBV5-6 to TRBJ1-1; D not certain. Germline assignment: CDR1 SGHDT and CDR2 YYEEEE. The CDR3 extends over 13 amino acids. Trimming stripped 1 base from V and 6 bases from J, with 10 bases between. CDR3 bases: TGTGCCAGCAGCTTGTCCGGTTTGCCTGAAGCTTTCTTT. The encoded protein is CASSLSGLPEAFF. The full variable domain, completed using reference TRBV5-6 and TRBJ1-1, is DAGVTQSPTHLIKTRGQQVTLRCSPKSGHDTVSWYQQALGQGPQFIFQYYEEEERQRGNFPDRFSGHQFPNYSSELNVNALLLGDSALYLCASSLSGLPEAFFGQGTRLTVV.

The chain uses TRBV20-1 and TRBJ2-1; 7 positions match TRBD2. Germline CDR1 DFQATT, CDR2 SNEGSKA (reference sequence). The V and J ends lost 3 bases and 4 bases, in that order; junction bases with no gene match: 6. The CDR3 runs 14 residues. The CDR3, as DNA: TGCAGTGCTAGGGGGCTAGCGGATTACAATGAGCAGTTCTTC. Protein product: CSARGLADYNEQFF.

The chain links TRBV6-5 to TRBJ1-4, with D perhaps TRBD1 (5 bases). Germline V gene sequence: CDR1 MNHEY, CDR2 SVGAGI. V was shortened by 0 bases and J by 1 base, with 12 bases between the two germline ends. The CDR3 is 17 amino acids. This CDR3 reads CASSYSAGTETNEKLFF. In nucleotides, the CDR3 is TGTGCCAGCAGTTACTCGGCGGGGACGGAAACTAATGAAAAACTGTTTTTT.

This clonotype was seen only a few times. V is TRBV20-1 and J is TRBJ1-2; a weak D match, TRBD1 (5 bases). Germline-derived CDR1 and CDR2 are DFQATT and SNEGSKA (reference sequence). This CDR3 has 12 residues. V shed 4 bases and J shed 4 bases, with 10 bases lying between them. CDR3 nucleotides: TGCAGTGCTACCGAGGGGCTCTATGGCTACACCTTC. Its translation is CSATEGLYGYTF.

This rearrangement joins TRBV6-6 to TRBJ1-5, with 8 bases fitting TRBD1. This CDR3 comprises 16 residues. Germline assignment: CDR1 MNHNY and CDR2 SVGAGI (reference sequence). The V gene end was trimmed by 5 bases and the J gene end by 6 bases; junction bases not matched to a gene: 12. This CDR3 is CASSGSGQGRPQPQHF. The CDR3 bases are TGTGCCAGCAGTGGGTCAGGACAGGGCCGACCTCAGCCCCAGCATTTT.

Ten or more counts support this clonotype. This chain's CDR3 is CASSPTFRAVGYGYTF. In DNA form, the CDR3 reads TGTGCCAGCAGCCCAACGTTTAGGGCCGTTGGATATGGCTACACCTTC. The V call is TRBV3-1, the J call TRBJ1-2; D not resolved. CDR1 is LGHDT and CDR2 is YNNKEL in the germline V gene (reference sequence). The CDR3 consists of 16 residues. Trimming removed 4 bases at V and 5 bases at J, with 20 bases between.

The sample holds many counts of this clonotype. V is TRBV12-3 or TRBV12-4 and J is TRBJ2-3; 9 bases line up with TRBD1. Trimming took 6 bases from V and 4 from J; bases not matched to a gene: 5. The CDR3 contains 14 residues. CDR3: CASSGTGHSDTQYF. The DNA for the CDR3 is TGTGCCAGCAGCGGGACAGGGCACTCAGATACGCAGTATTTT.

The V gene is TRBV12-3 or TRBV12-4, the J gene TRBJ2-5; 10 nucleotides agree with TRBD1. The end of the DNA fits TRBJ2-7 better, so the J call may be wrong. This CDR3 spans 15 amino acids. The CDR3 bases are TGTGCCAGCAGACCCGGGACAGGGGTATCCTACGAGCAGTACTTC. Translating gives CASRPGTGVSYEQYF.

This chain joins TRBV5-5 and TRBJ2-4, with 9 bases fitting TRBD1. The assigned J gene may be wrong: the sequence end matches TRBJ2-7 better. The CDR3 loop spans 16 amino acids. Germline V CDR1 and CDR2: SGHKS, YYEKEE (reference sequence). The CDR3 is CASSSKSGTGSGEQYF. CDR3 coding DNA: TGTGCCAGCAGCTCAAAGTCCGGGACAGGGTCGGGCGAGCAGTACTTC.

A note on this clonotype: This may come from a read error, since a much larger clone is one base off. The rearrangement joins TRBV20-1 to TRBJ1-2; weak D call: TRBD1 (6 bases). CDR1 is DFQATT, CDR2 SNEGSKA, per germline (reference sequence). Trimming left V 5 bases short and J 2 bases short, with 18 bases between. The CDR3 is 15 amino acids. The CDR3 loop reads CSAPGDKGPNYGYTF. The CDR3 bases are TGCAGTGCTCCGGGGGACAAGGGACCCAACTATGGCTACACCTTC.

V gene TRBV6-2 or TRBV6-3 combines with J gene TRBJ1-1; 8 bases agree with TRBD1. Trimming cost V 1 base and J 4 bases; bases outside gene matches: 11. The length of the CDR3 is 17 residues. Germline loops: CDR1 MNHEY, CDR2 SVGEGT. CDR3 sequence reads: CASSYFSIDRGGTEAFF. The CDR3 DNA sequence: TGTGCCAGCAGTTACTTTTCTATCGACAGGGGAGGCACTGAAGCTTTCTTT.

This clonotype was observed a few times. The V and J genes are TRBV7-6 and TRBJ2-1, with D possibly TRBD2 on 6 matching bases. The germline gives CDR1 SGHVS, CDR2 FNYEAQ. This CDR3 is built from 17 residues. V gave up 0 bases and J gave up 3 bases, with 15 bases separating them. DNA for the CDR3: TGTGCCAGCAGCTTAGCGGGGGGAGCGGCCAGCTACAATGAGCAGTTCTTC. This sequence encodes CASSLAGGAASYNEQFF.

The V and J genes are TRBV5-1 and TRBJ2-1; TRBD2 aligns across 11 bases. CDR1 SGHRS and CDR2 YFSETQ come from the germline V gene. With 4 bases clipped from V and 7 bases from J, the junction kept 7 bases outside the gene matches. This CDR3 spans 15 amino acids. The CDR3 reads CASSPASGGTNEQFF. The CDR3 region has the DNA TGCGCCAGCAGCCCCGCTAGCGGGGGGACAAATGAGCAGTTCTTC.

V gene TRBV18 combines with J gene TRBJ1-1, with D maybe TRBD1 (5 bases). The germline CDR1 and CDR2 sequences are KGHSH and LQKENI. Trimming shortened V by 6 bases and J by 7 bases, and 12 bases separated the two germline ends. The CDR3 length is 12 residues. The CDR3 DNA is TGTGCCAGCTCCCCGACAGACCTTGAAGCTTTCTTT. Protein product: CASSPTDLEAFF.

The V call is TRBV12-3 or TRBV12-4, the J call TRBJ2-7, with TRBD2 identical over 10 bases. This CDR3 spans 13 amino acids. V lost 9 bases to trimming and J lost 7 bases; unmatched junction nucleotides: 9. The CDR3 DNA reads TGTGCCAGTGAGCGGGGGGGCGTCAATGAGCAGTACTTC. Residues: CASERGGVNEQYF.

The V and J genes are TRBV4-1 and TRBJ1-5; no firm D call. Trimming took 0 bases from V and 1 from J, leaving 7 bases between them. Per germline, CDR1 MGHRA and CDR2 YSYEKL. CDR3 length: 15 amino acids. As DNA, the CDR3 is TGCGCCAGCAGCCAAGATGGGGAAAGCAATCAGCCCCAGCATTTT. Its protein is CASSQDGESNQPQHF.

Comments on this clonotype: One end of the junction is discordant with germline, which a read error may explain. The chain employs TRBV4-1 and TRBJ2-1; 12 bases align to TRBD2. Germline V gene data show CDR1 as MGHRA and CDR2 as YSYEKL. The CDR3 covers 17 residues. In nucleotides, the CDR3 is TGCGCCAGCAGCCAAGCAACTAGCGGGGGGCCTGGGAATGGGCAGTTCTTC. Translating it yields CASSQATSGGPGNGQFF.

In DNA, the CDR3 is TGTGCCAGCAGCCAGGGAGGGGTTAAGTCCTACAATGAGCAGTACTTC. Protein: CASSQGGVKSYNEQYF. The chain couples TRBV7-2 to TRBJ2-7; 7 bases line up with TRBD2. Germline assignment: CDR1 SGHTA and CDR2 FQGNSA. V lost 5 bases and J lost 7; bases outside the gene matches: 17. The length of the CDR3 is 16 residues.

The chain combines TRBV21-1 with TRBJ2-1; the table's D call TRBD1 went unverified against the DNA. TRBV21-1 is a pseudogene segment. The CDR3 extends over 15 amino acids. The CDR3 spells CASSNPDRVEETQFF. CDR3 nucleotides: TGTGCCAGCAGCAATCCCGACAGGGTCGAAGAGACCCAGTTCTTC.

This clonotype was counted only a few times. The chain links TRBV7-8 to TRBJ2-1; no firm D call. CDR1 is SGHVS and CDR2 is FQNEAQ in the germline V gene. This CDR3 comprises 16 residues. Deletions cut 2 bases from V and 10 bases from J, with 21 bases between. The CDR3 here is CASSLSSQPGIQEQFF. The CDR3 DNA is TGTGCCAGCAGCTTATCTAGTCAGCCTGGTATCCAAGAGCAGTTCTTC.

This clonotype turned up a few times. J is TRBJ2-7 and V is TRBV11-2; D ambiguous. Between the trimmed V and J ends, which lost 1 base and 6 bases, there was a span of 10 bases. From germline, CDR1 is SGHAT and CDR2 FQNNGV. This CDR3 spans 13 amino acids. CDR3 in amino acids: CASSLANGVEQYF. The CDR3 DNA sequence: TGTGCCAGCAGCTTAGCCAATGGGGTCGAGCAGTACTTC.